Listed below are T cell receptor beta chains from one sample, sequenced in a study of cytotoxic CD8 clonotypes in ibrutinib-treated CLL. Here immunoSEQ multiplex PCR was the method, and the copy in TCRdb shows in-frame clones only, minus some. The sample consists of some 26,000 clones, roughly 85% of them appearing once. This sample comprised PBMCs, obtained after 24 months of ibrutinib treatment. These receptors were obtained from a human donor with chronic lymphocytic leukemia. The CDR3 runs from the conserved cysteine through the conserved F or W. D genes are given only for firm matches. Some rows mark clone size as missing; the rest say once, few, many or name a class of expanded clone.

D gene: .
J gene: TRBJ1-2
V gene: TRBV6-6
CDR3 length: 12
clone size: .
CDR3 protein: CASNLREDGYTF
CDR3 DNA: TGTGCCAGCAACCTCAGGGAGGATGGCTACACCTTC

D gene: TRBD1
J gene: TRBJ1-6
V gene: TRBV25-1
CDR3 length: 14
clone size: .
CDR3 protein: CASSWRGRTSPLHF
CDR3 DNA: TGTGCCAGCAGTTGGAGGGGGCGCACGTCACCCCTCCACTTT

D gene: TRBD1
J gene: TRBJ2-7
V gene: TRBV9
CDR3 length: 14
clone size: few
CDR3 protein: CASSEDGQVYEQYF
CDR3 DNA: TGTGCCAGCAGTGAGGATGGACAGGTCTACGAGCAGTACTTC

D gene: TRBD1
J gene: TRBJ1-5
V gene: TRBV9
CDR3 length: 15
clone size: .
CDR3 protein: CASSATGTGNQPQHF
CDR3 DNA: TGTGCCAGCAGCGCAACCGGGACAGGGAACCAGCCCCAGCATTTT

D gene: TRBD2
J gene: TRBJ2-5
V gene: TRBV7-9
CDR3 length: 16
clone size: .
CDR3 protein: CASPINNRGELETQYF
CDR3 DNA: TGTGCCTCGCCTATTAACAATCGGGGGGAGCTGGAGACCCAGTACTTC

D gene: .
J gene: TRBJ1-5
V gene: TRBV2
CDR3 length: 13
clone size: .
CDR3 protein: CASSDRENQPQHF
CDR3 DNA: TGTGCCAGCAGTGACAGGGAGAATCAGCCCCAGCATTTT

D gene: TRBD2
J gene: TRBJ2-3
V gene: TRBV4-2
CDR3 length: 19
clone size: once
CDR3 protein: CASSQYYRLAGASGDTQYF
CDR3 DNA: TGTGCCAGCAGCCAATACTACCGACTAGCGGGGGCCTCGGGAGATACGCAGTATTTT

D gene: .
J gene: TRBJ2-7
V gene: TRBV5-5
CDR3 length: 14
clone size: .
CDR3 protein: CASSLTTASYEQYF
CDR3 DNA: TGTGCCAGCAGCTTGACCACAGCCTCCTACGAGCAGTACTTC

D gene: TRBD2
J gene: TRBJ2-5
V gene: TRBV5-4
CDR3 length: 15
clone size: .
CDR3 protein: CASSLTSGVQETQYF
CDR3 DNA: TGTGCCAGCAGCTTGACTAGCGGGGTCCAAGAGACCCAGTACTTC

D gene: TRBD2
J gene: TRBJ2-5
V gene: TRBV7-9
CDR3 length: 17
clone size: .
CDR3 protein: CASSFPGRGAMGETQYF
CDR3 DNA: TGTGCCAGCAGCTTCCCGGGGCGGGGGGCCATGGGAGAGACCCAGTACTTC

D gene: .
J gene: TRBJ2-5
V gene: TRBV5-1
CDR3 length: 14
clone size: .
CDR3 protein: CASSLLWTQETQYF
CDR3 DNA: TGCGCCAGCAGCTTGTTATGGACGCAAGAGACCCAGTACTTC

D gene: .
J gene: TRBJ1-1
V gene: TRBV30
CDR3 length: 11
clone size: .
CDR3 protein: CACLGAGEAFF
CDR3 DNA: TGTGCCTGTCTGGGGGCAGGGGAAGCTTTCTTT

D gene: .
J gene: TRBJ1-3
V gene: TRBV2
CDR3 length: 14
clone size: .
CDR3 protein: CASGFPMSGNTIYF
CDR3 DNA: TGTGCCAGCGGTTTCCCCATGTCTGGAAACACCATATATTTT

D gene: TRBD1
J gene: TRBJ1-6
V gene: TRBV7-3
CDR3 length: 14
clone size: .
CDR3 protein: CASSPGGANSPLHF
CDR3 DNA: TGTGCCAGCAGTCCAGGGGGCGCGAATTCACCCCTCCACTTT

D gene: TRBD2
J gene: TRBJ2-3
V gene: TRBV5-5
CDR3 length: 15
clone size: .
CDR3 protein: CASSFGGASTDTQYF
CDR3 DNA: TGTGCCAGCAGCTTCGGGGGGGCTAGCACAGATACGCAGTATTTT

D gene: .
J gene: TRBJ2-1
V gene: TRBV5-4
CDR3 length: 12
clone size: .
CDR3 protein: CASRLEKAEQFF
CDR3 DNA: TGTGCCAGCAGACTCGAGAAGGCTGAGCAGTTCTTC

D gene: .
J gene: TRBJ2-4
V gene: TRBV4-2
CDR3 length: 15
clone size: .
CDR3 protein: CASSQDWSNGDIQYF
CDR3 DNA: TGTGCCAGCAGCCAAGATTGGTCCAATGGAGACATTCAGTACTTC

D gene: TRBD1
J gene: TRBJ2-1
V gene: TRBV7-3
CDR3 length: 13
clone size: .
CDR3 protein: CASSLDRGNEQFF
CDR3 DNA: TGTGCCAGCAGCTTGGACAGGGGCAATGAGCAGTTCTTC

D gene: .
J gene: TRBJ1-1
V gene: TRBV7-3
CDR3 length: 14
clone size: .
CDR3 protein: CASSLTGVNTEAFF
CDR3 DNA: TGTGCCAGCAGCTTAACAGGGGTTAACACTGAAGCTTTCTTT

D gene: .
J gene: TRBJ1-6
V gene: TRBV19
CDR3 length: 17
clone size: few
CDR3 protein: CASSTRQESSYNSPLHF
CDR3 DNA: TGTGCCAGTAGTACCCGACAGGAGAGCTCCTATAATTCACCCCTCCACTTT

D gene: .
J gene: TRBJ2-1
V gene: TRBV4-1
CDR3 length: 16
clone size: .
CDR3 protein: CASSQDGGLSYNEQFF
CDR3 DNA: TGCGCCAGCAGCCAAGATGGGGGCCTCTCCTACAATGAGCAGTTCTTC

D gene: TRBD2
J gene: TRBJ2-5
V gene: TRBV5-4
CDR3 length: 16
clone size: .
CDR3 protein: CASSFSGGLTMETQYF
CDR3 DNA: TGTGCCAGCAGCTTTAGCGGGGGGCTCACAATGGAGACCCAGTACTTC

D gene: .
J gene: TRBJ1-1
V gene: TRBV1
CDR3 length: 14
clone size: .
CDR3 protein: CTSSQGPYPPEAFF
CDR3 DNA: TGCACCAGCAGCCAAGGACCCTATCCCCCTGAAGCTTTCTTT

D gene: .
J gene: TRBJ2-2
V gene: TRBV28
CDR3 length: 15
clone size: .
CDR3 protein: CASKVRTANTGELFF
CDR3 DNA: TGTGCCAGTAAAGTCCGGACAGCGAACACCGGGGAGCTGTTTTTT

D gene: TRBD1
J gene: TRBJ2-5
V gene: TRBV30
CDR3 length: 13
clone size: .
CDR3 protein: CAWSPTGTETQYF
CDR3 DNA: TGTGCCTGGAGCCCGACAGGGACGGAGACCCAGTACTTC

D gene: .
J gene: TRBJ1-4
V gene: TRBV7-2
CDR3 length: 13
clone size: .
CDR3 protein: CASSFQNNEKLFF
CDR3 DNA: TGTGCCAGCAGCTTCCAGAATAATGAAAAACTGTTTTTT

D gene: TRBD2
J gene: TRBJ2-7
V gene: TRBV5-4
CDR3 length: 13
clone size: .
CDR3 protein: CASSGGRAYEQYF
CDR3 DNA: TGTGCCAGCAGCGGTGGGAGGGCCTACGAGCAGTACTTC

D gene: .
J gene: TRBJ2-1
V gene: TRBV5-5
CDR3 length: 17
clone size: .
CDR3 protein: CASSLVSGGSGYNEQFF
CDR3 DNA: TGTGCCAGCAGCTTGGTATCGGGGGGCTCAGGATACAATGAGCAGTTCTTC

D gene: TRBD2
J gene: TRBJ2-1
V gene: TRBV4-1
CDR3 length: 21
clone size: .
CDR3 protein: CASSQDHRGAGGSLNGDEQFF
CDR3 DNA: TGCGCCAGCAGCCAAGATCATAGGGGAGCGGGGGGCTCATTGAACGGGGATGAGCAGTTCTTC

D gene: .
J gene: TRBJ2-3
V gene: TRBV9
CDR3 length: 13
clone size: .
CDR3 protein: CASSVTPGNTQYF
CDR3 DNA: TGTGCCAGCAGCGTAACACCCGGAAATACGCAGTATTTT

D gene: .
J gene: TRBJ1-1
V gene: TRBV11-2
CDR3 length: 15
clone size: .
CDR3 protein: CASSLYSMRDTEAFF
CDR3 DNA: TGTGCCAGCAGCTTATACAGCATGAGGGACACTGAAGCTTTCTTT

D gene: TRBD1
J gene: TRBJ2-5
V gene: TRBV5-1
CDR3 length: 16
clone size: once
CDR3 protein: CASSEGQNSFQETQYF
CDR3 DNA: TGCGCCAGCAGCGAGGGACAGAACTCCTTCCAAGAGACCCAGTACTTC

D gene: .
J gene: TRBJ1-6
V gene: TRBV6-5
CDR3 length: 11
clone size: once
CDR3 protein: CASMEDSPLHF
CDR3 DNA: TGTGCCAGCATGGAGGATTCACCCCTCCACTTT

D gene: TRBD2
J gene: TRBJ2-5
V gene: TRBV13
CDR3 length: 14
clone size: .
CDR3 protein: CASSLGGGQETQYF
CDR3 DNA: TGTGCCAGCAGCTTAGGCGGGGGGCAAGAGACCCAGTACTTC

D gene: .
J gene: TRBJ2-5
V gene: TRBV4-2
CDR3 length: 15
clone size: .
CDR3 protein: CASSQRAAFQETQYF
CDR3 DNA: TGTGCCAGCAGCCAACGAGCGGCCTTCCAAGAGACCCAGTACTTC

D gene: .
J gene: TRBJ1-2
V gene: TRBV29-1
CDR3 length: 12
clone size: .
CDR3 protein: CSVEQGGYGYTF
CDR3 DNA: TGCAGCGTTGAACAGGGAGGGTATGGCTACACCTTC

D gene: .
J gene: TRBJ1-1
V gene: TRBV10-3
CDR3 length: 18
clone size: .
CDR3 protein: CAISESWVLLDGDTEAFF
CDR3 DNA: TGTGCCATCAGTGAGTCATGGGTCCTACTGGACGGGGACACTGAAGCTTTCTTT

D gene: TRBD1
J gene: TRBJ2-3
V gene: TRBV5-1
CDR3 length: 16
clone size: .
CDR3 protein: CASSSGQGATTDTQYF
CDR3 DNA: TGCGCCAGCAGCTCCGGACAGGGGGCGACCACAGATACGCAGTATTTT

D gene: TRBD2
J gene: TRBJ2-3
V gene: TRBV28
CDR3 length: 15
clone size: few
CDR3 protein: CASSSSGGITDTQYF
CDR3 DNA: TGTGCCAGCAGCTCTAGCGGGGGGATCACAGATACGCAGTATTTT

D gene: .
J gene: TRBJ1-1
V gene: TRBV7-2
CDR3 length: 12
clone size: .
CDR3 protein: CASSLESTEAFF
CDR3 DNA: TGTGCCAGCAGCTTAGAAAGCACTGAAGCTTTCTTT

D gene: .
J gene: TRBJ2-7
V gene: TRBV20-1
CDR3 length: 11
clone size: .
CDR3 protein: CSAGMSYEQYF
CDR3 DNA: TGCAGTGCTGGGATGTCCTACGAGCAGTACTTC

D gene: .
J gene: TRBJ1-1
V gene: TRBV6-5
CDR3 length: 13
clone size: once
CDR3 protein: CASSYSANTEAFF
CDR3 DNA: TGTGCCAGCAGTTACTCGGCGAACACTGAAGCTTTCTTT

D gene: .
J gene: TRBJ1-2
V gene: TRBV7-9
CDR3 length: 12
clone size: .
CDR3 protein: CASSLAVFSYTF
CDR3 DNA: TGTGCCAGCAGCTTAGCGGTCTTCAGCTACACCTTC

D gene: .
J gene: TRBJ1-2
V gene: TRBV6-1
CDR3 length: 13
clone size: .
CDR3 protein: CASSVGANYGYTF
CDR3 DNA: TGTGCCAGCAGTGTTGGGGCGAACTATGGCTACACCTTC